These 23 T cell receptor beta chains were sequenced from one sample in a study of T cells after yellow fever vaccination. One entry per CDR3 protein results from TCRdb running MiXCR on the 5' RACE reads. Of about 500,000 distinct CDR3 sequences in the sample, roughly a sixth are singletons; the top ten hold approximately 15%. The material sequenced was PBMCs, taken about 5 days after the first yellow fever vaccination. Every receptor here comes from a man aged 18 to 29 who received the YFV17D yellow fever vaccine.

This clonotype was observed a handful of times. The V call is TRBV7-8, the J call TRBJ1-2; D is uncertain. The germline V gene encodes CDR1 SGHVS and CDR2 FQNEAQ. V lost 2 bases and J 6 bases, leaving 10 bases between the germline ends. The CDR3 spans 13 residues. CDR3 sequence (DNA): TGTGCCAGCAGCTTATATAATCGGGATGGCTACACCTTC. Protein sequence: CASSLYNRDGYTF.

This clonotype showed up just a few times. The gene calls are TRBV20-1 and TRBJ2-5; 8 bases agree with TRBD2. The CDR3 spans 14 residues. Germline lookup yields CDR1 DFQATT and CDR2 SNEGSKA (reference sequence). V shed 0 bases and J 5 bases; nucleotides not matched to a gene: 5. CDR3: CSARDAKRGETQYF. The CDR3, as DNA: TGCAGTGCTAGAGATGCGAAGCGGGGGGAGACCCAGTACTTC.

There are many counts of this clonotype. This CDR3 is CASSSVEPTPYEQYF. CDR3 coding DNA: TGTGCCAGCAGTTCTGTCGAGCCCACTCCCTACGAGCAGTACTTC. V and J are TRBV28 and TRBJ2-7, with D uncertain. Germline V gene sequence: CDR1 MDHEN, CDR2 SYDVKM. V dropped 4 bases and J dropped 2 bases, with 15 bases sitting between them. The CDR3 has 15 residues.

This clonotype came up a few times. The V call is TRBV20-1, the J call TRBJ2-1; 7 bases match TRBD2. J gave up 2 bases and V 3 bases, and 4 bases lay outside the gene matches. The CDR3 is 14 residues long. Germline V CDR1 and CDR2: DFQATT, SNEGSKA (reference sequence). The CDR3 loop reads CSARPGGTYNEQFF. As DNA, the CDR3 is TGCAGTGCTAGGCCGGGGGGAACCTACAATGAGCAGTTCTTC.

This clonotype was detected only a few times. This sequence joins TRBV7-2 and TRBJ2-3; possible D gene TRBD2, 5 bases. The V and J ends lost 8 bases and 2 bases respectively, with 23 bases between them. Germline V CDR1 and CDR2: SGHTA, FQGNSA. The CDR3 is made up of 17 amino acids. The CDR3: CASLVGPGWPPTDTQYF. In DNA, the CDR3 is TGTGCCAGCCTTGTTGGGCCGGGGTGGCCCCCCACAGATACGCAGTATTTT.

This chain links TRBV30 with TRBJ2-5; TRBD1 aligns across 7 bases. This CDR3 spans 12 amino acids. V was pared by 5 bases and J by 3 bases, with 3 bases of the junction left unmatched. The germline V gene encodes CDR1 GTSNPN and CDR2 SVGIG (reference sequence). The CDR3 here is CAWHDREETQYF. CDR3 bases: TGTGCCTGGCATGACAGGGAAGAGACCCAGTACTTC.

This clonotype occurred a few times. The gene calls are TRBV11-2 and TRBJ2-2; 7 bases are a match to TRBD1. The CDR3 covers 13 residues. Per the germline V gene, CDR1 is SGHAT and CDR2 is FQNNGV. The J segment lost 4 bases and the V segment lost 8 bases, leaving 4 bases of the junction unmatched. CDR3 in amino acids: CASGTELTGELFF. DNA of the CDR3: TGTGCCAGCGGGACAGAACTCACCGGGGAGCTGTTTTTT.

This chain connects TRBV11-2 to TRBJ2-3; D not resolved. Looked up from germline, CDR1 is SGHAT and CDR2 is FQNNGV. This CDR3 is 14 amino acids long. V lost 3 bases and J 5 bases, leaving 12 bases between the germline ends. The CDR3 nucleotides read TGTGCCAGCAGCTTGATCCCTCTTGGAGATACGCAGTATTTT. Its translation: CASSLIPLGDTQYF.

The gene calls are TRBV20-1 and TRBJ1-5, with a possible D match to TRBD1 (5 bases). The germline V gene has CDR1 DFQATT and CDR2 SNEGSKA (reference sequence). The CDR3 is 14 amino acids. The V end lost 0 bases, the J end lost 6 bases, and 12 bases lay between the germline ends. As DNA, the CDR3 is TGCAGTGCTAGAGACAGGGTTTGGTCTCAGCCCCAGCATTTT. As protein: CSARDRVWSQPQHF.

The V gene is TRBV4-2, the J gene TRBJ1-3, with D maybe TRBD1 (6 bases). The CDR3 extends over 16 amino acids. Per the germline V gene, CDR1 is LGHNA and CDR2 is YNFKEQ. V lost 0 bases and J lost 0, with 9 bases in between. For the CDR3, the DNA is TGTGCCAGCAGCCAAGATAGGGGGATCTCTGGAAACACCATATATTTT. Protein product: CASSQDRGISGNTIYF.

This clonotype was observed a handful of times. This sequence joins TRBV12-3 or TRBV12-4 and TRBJ2-1; weak D call: TRBD2 (5 bases). The ends were cut back, 2 bases at V and 0 bases at J, with 11 bases in the middle. The CDR3 loop spans 16 amino acids. The CDR3 is CASSLPASNSYNEQFF. The CDR3 DNA follows: TGTGCCAGCAGTTTACCTGCTAGCAACTCCTACAATGAGCAGTTCTTC.

The V call is TRBV12-3 or TRBV12-4, the J call TRBJ2-1, with D tentatively TRBD2 (5 bases). The CDR3 has 15 amino acids. The germline V and J ends were trimmed by 6 bases and 4 bases, with 16 bases remaining between them. CDR3 nucleotides: TGTGCCAGCAGCGCCGTAGCGTATAGATACAATGAGCAGTTCTTC. It specifies CASSAVAYRYNEQFF.

This clonotype was seen more than once but under ten times. V gene TRBV5-5 combines with J gene TRBJ1-2, with a possible D match to TRBD1 (5 bases). The CDR3 is made up of 17 amino acids. Germline lookup yields CDR1 SGHKS and CDR2 YYEKEE (reference sequence). V was trimmed by 4 bases and J by 2 bases, leaving 21 bases between them. As DNA, the CDR3 is TGTGCCAGCAGCCCACAGGCTTTTGGAGGGAACAACTATGGCTACACCTTC. It is translated as CASSPQAFGGNNYGYTF.

This rearrangement joins TRBV6-5 to TRBJ2-1; no clear D gene. CDR3 length: 11 residues. CDR1 is MNHEY, CDR2 SVGAGI, per germline. Trimming took off 6 bases at V and 9 bases at J, with 9 bases between the two ends. The CDR3 coding sequence is TGTGCCAGCAGGACCGGATCTGAGCAGTTCTTC. Translation gives CASRTGSEQFF.

The gene calls are TRBV4-3 and TRBJ2-5; 10 bases align to TRBD2. With 0 bases clipped from V and 7 bases from J, the junction kept 11 bases outside the gene matches. Germline V gene lookup returns CDR1 LGHNA and CDR2 YSLEER. This CDR3 contains 17 residues. In DNA form, the CDR3 reads TGCGCCAGCAGCCAAGAGGACCGAGCGGGGGGGCGTCGGACCCAGTACTTC. Encoded protein: CASSQEDRAGGRRTQYF.

This clonotype was recorded a few times. The V gene is TRBV5-1, the J gene TRBJ1-6; weak D call: TRBD1 (6 bases). Trimming left V 3 bases short and J 7 bases short, with 8 bases between. The CDR3 length is 13 residues. CDR1 is SGHRS and CDR2 is YFSETQ in the germline V gene. The CDR3 is CASSYTGNSPLHF. The CDR3 DNA is TGCGCCAGCAGCTACACAGGGAATTCACCCCTCCACTTT.

The chain uses TRBV20-1 and TRBJ1-4; 11 bases align to TRBD1. In germline, CDR1 is DFQATT, CDR2 SNEGSKA (reference sequence). Trimming at V came to 2 bases and at J to 8 bases, leaving 7 bases not matched to a gene. This CDR3 is built from 15 residues. This CDR3 reads CSARRPDRGREKLFF. Here the CDR3 DNA reads TGCAGTGCTAGACGCCCGGACAGGGGGCGGGAAAAACTGTTTTTT.

This clonotype was observed a handful of times. The chain carries TRBV4-1 and TRBJ2-1, with 7 bases identical to TRBD2. Trimming took 1 base from V and 1 from J; bases not matched to a gene: 4. CDR3 length: 16 amino acids. In germline, CDR1 is MGHRA, CDR2 YSYEKL. The CDR3 bases are TGCGCCAGCAGCCAAGTACAGCGGGGATCCTACAATGAGCAGTTCTTC. Its protein product is CASSQVQRGSYNEQFF.

A few counts support this clonotype. The rearrangement links TRBV7-2 to TRBJ1-2, with 8 bases that match TRBD1. Germline loops: CDR1 SGHTA, CDR2 FQGNSA. This CDR3 contains 13 residues. The J segment lost 6 bases and the V segment lost 7 bases, leaving 7 bases of the junction unmatched. The CDR3 protein is CASTDRGGHGYTF. CDR3 sequence (DNA): TGTGCCAGCACCGACAGGGGTGGGCATGGCTACACCTTC.

This clonotype was counted between two and nine times. The V and J genes are TRBV7-9 and TRBJ2-5; D remains unclear. V lost 1 base and J lost 5, with 11 bases in between. The CDR3 extends over 14 amino acids. The V gene's germline CDR1 is SEHNR and CDR2 FQNEAQ (reference sequence). CDR3 protein: CASSLVGRRETQYF. The CDR3 DNA reads as TGTGCCAGCAGCTTAGTAGGAAGGCGGGAGACCCAGTACTTC.

This clonotype occurred a few times. This chain connects TRBV19 to TRBJ2-7, with D perhaps TRBD2 (6 bases). The ends were cut back, 8 bases at V and 6 bases at J, with 17 bases in the middle. Per germline, CDR1 LNHDA and CDR2 SQIVND (reference sequence). This CDR3 region has 13 residues. CDR3 protein: CASSQTRSGEQYF. The CDR3 region has the DNA TGTGCCAGTTCCCAGACTAGATCTGGCGAGCAGTACTTC.

This chain connects TRBV27 to TRBJ2-5; D unclear. The germline gives CDR1 MNHEY, CDR2 SMNVEV (reference sequence). The CDR3 is 12 amino acids. The ends were cut back, 7 bases at V and 5 bases at J, with 11 bases in the middle. The CDR3 nucleotides read TGTGCCAGCACCGGCTTGGGGGAGACCCAGTACTTC. Its translation: CASTGLGETQYF.

The chain couples TRBV11-2 to TRBJ1-1; weak D call: TRBD1 (5 bases). Between the trimmed V and J ends, which lost 0 bases and 9 bases, there was a span of 11 bases. The CDR3 has 13 amino acids. Germline assignment: CDR1 SGHAT and CDR2 FQNNGV. The CDR3 DNA follows: TGTGCCAGCAGCTTAGATCCGTGGGGGAAAGCTTTCTTT. Translated: CASSLDPWGKAFF.